The present TCR beta chain was sequenced within a study of metastatic and nonmetastatic thyroid tumors. Using MiXCR, TCRdb reanalyzed the PCR reads. This sample has over 15,000 clones, with about a fifth found just once. All patients reached thyroid surgery having received no treatment beforehand. V was trimmed by 5 bases and J by 7 bases, leaving 21 bases between them. The CDR3 totals 15 residues. Germline V CDR1 and CDR2: DFQATT, SNEGSKA (reference sequence). The source of this sequence is a female donor with papillary thyroid cancer or a benign thyroid nodule (not recorded which). Some clones in this sample may be carry-over from other donors' samples. The source material was tumor tissue. The chain employs TRBV20-1 and TRBJ2-1, with TRBD1 as a possible D gene (9 bases). CDR3 residues: CSAGTGTGTRNEQFF. Written as DNA, the CDR3 is TGCAGTGCTGGGACCGGGACAGGGACTAGGAATGAGCAGTTCTTC.